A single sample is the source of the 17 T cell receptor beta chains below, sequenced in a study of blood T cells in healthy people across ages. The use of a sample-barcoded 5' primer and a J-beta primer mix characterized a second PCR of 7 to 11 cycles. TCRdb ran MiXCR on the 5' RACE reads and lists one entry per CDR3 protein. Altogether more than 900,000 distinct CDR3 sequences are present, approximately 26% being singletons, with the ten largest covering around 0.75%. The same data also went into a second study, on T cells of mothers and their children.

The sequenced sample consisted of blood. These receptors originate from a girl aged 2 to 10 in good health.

CDR3 DNA sequence: TGTGCCAGCAGTTTAATCGGGACTAGCGGGTACGAGCAGTTCTTC. Translated: CASSLIGTSGYEQFF. The V call is TRBV28, the J call TRBJ2-5; the match to TRBD2 covers 12 bases. Gene TRBJ2-1 matches the end of the DNA better, so the J call may be wrong. This CDR3 has 15 amino acids. The V gene's germline CDR1 is MDHEN and CDR2 SYDVKM.

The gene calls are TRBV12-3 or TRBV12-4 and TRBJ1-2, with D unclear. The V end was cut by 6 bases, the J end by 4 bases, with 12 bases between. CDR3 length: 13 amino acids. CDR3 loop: CASSITGVYGYTF. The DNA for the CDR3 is TGTGCCAGCAGCATTACCGGGGTCTATGGCTACACCTTC.

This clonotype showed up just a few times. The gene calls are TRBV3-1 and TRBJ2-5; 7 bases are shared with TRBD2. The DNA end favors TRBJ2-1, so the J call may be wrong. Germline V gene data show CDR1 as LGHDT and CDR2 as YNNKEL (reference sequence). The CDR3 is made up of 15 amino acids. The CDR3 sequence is CASSQDSSGDNEQFF. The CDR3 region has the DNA TGTGCCAGCAGCCAAGATAGCAGCGGGGACAATGAGCAGTTCTTC.

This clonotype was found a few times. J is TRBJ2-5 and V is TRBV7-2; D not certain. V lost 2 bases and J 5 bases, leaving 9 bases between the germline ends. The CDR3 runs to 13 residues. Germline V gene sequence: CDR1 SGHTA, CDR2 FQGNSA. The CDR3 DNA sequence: TGTGCCAGCAGCTTATTCTACAGTGAGACCCAGTACTTC. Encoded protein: CASSLFYSETQYF.

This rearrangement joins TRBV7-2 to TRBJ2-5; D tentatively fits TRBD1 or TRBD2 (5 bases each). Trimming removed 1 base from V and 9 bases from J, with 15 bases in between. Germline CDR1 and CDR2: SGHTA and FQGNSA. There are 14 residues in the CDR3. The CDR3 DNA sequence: TGTGCCAGCAGCTTAGTTGGGGCGACCGGGGCCCAGTACTTC. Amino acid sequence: CASSLVGATGAQYF.

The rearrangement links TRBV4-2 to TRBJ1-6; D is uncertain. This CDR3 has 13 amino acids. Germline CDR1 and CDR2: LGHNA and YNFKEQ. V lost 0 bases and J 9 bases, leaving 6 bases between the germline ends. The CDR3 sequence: CASSQDWSSPLHF. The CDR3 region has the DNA TGTGCCAGCAGCCAAGATTGGAGTTCACCCCTCCACTTT.

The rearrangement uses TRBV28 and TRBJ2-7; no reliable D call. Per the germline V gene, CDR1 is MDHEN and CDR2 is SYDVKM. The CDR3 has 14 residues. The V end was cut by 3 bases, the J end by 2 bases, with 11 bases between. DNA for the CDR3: TGTGCCAGCAGTTTGATCGTAGGGACCTACGAGCAGTACTTC. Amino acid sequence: CASSLIVGTYEQYF.

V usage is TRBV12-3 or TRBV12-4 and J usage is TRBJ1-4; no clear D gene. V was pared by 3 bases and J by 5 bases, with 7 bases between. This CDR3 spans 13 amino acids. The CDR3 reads CASSFSANEKLFF. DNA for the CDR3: TGTGCCAGCAGTTTTTCGGCAAATGAAAAACTGTTTTTT.

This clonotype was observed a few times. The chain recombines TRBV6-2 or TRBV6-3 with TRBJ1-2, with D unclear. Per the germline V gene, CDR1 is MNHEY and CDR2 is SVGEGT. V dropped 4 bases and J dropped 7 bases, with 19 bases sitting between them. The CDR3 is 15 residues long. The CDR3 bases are TGTGCCAGCAGTTCCAAACCGTGGGGTCGTTTTGGCTACACCTTC. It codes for CASSSKPWGRFGYTF.

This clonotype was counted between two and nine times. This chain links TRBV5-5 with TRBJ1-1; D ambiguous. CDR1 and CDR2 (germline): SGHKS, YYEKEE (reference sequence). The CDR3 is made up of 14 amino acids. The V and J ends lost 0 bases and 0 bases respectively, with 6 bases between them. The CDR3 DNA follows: TGTGCCAGCAGCTTGGGGCCTGTGAACACTGAAGCTTTCTTT. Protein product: CASSLGPVNTEAFF.

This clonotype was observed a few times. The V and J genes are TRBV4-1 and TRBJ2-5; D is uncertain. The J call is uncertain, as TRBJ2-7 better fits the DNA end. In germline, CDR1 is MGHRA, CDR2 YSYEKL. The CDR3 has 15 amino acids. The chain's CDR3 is CASSQHALDPYEQYF. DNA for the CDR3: TGCGCCAGCAGCCAACATGCTTTGGACCCCTACGAGCAGTACTTC.

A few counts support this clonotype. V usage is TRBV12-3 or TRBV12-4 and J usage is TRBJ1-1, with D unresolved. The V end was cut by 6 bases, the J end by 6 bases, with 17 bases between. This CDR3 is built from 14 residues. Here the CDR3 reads CASSTVHGVAEAFF. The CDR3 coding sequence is TGTGCCAGCAGCACAGTCCACGGGGTTGCTGAAGCTTTCTTT.

CDR3: CASSDGTGSNEQYF. The CDR3 DNA reads TGTGCCAGCAGTGACGGGACAGGAAGCAACGAGCAGTACTTC. The chain employs TRBV2 and TRBJ2-7; 8 bases map to TRBD1. This CDR3 is 14 amino acids long. The junction had 6 bases not matched to a gene; V was cut back by 3 bases and J by 5 bases. Germline-derived CDR1 and CDR2 are SNHLY and FYNNEI.

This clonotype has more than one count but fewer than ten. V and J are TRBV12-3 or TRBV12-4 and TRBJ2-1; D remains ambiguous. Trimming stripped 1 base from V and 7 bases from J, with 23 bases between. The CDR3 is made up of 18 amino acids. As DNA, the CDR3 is TGTGCCAGCAGTTTAGAGGTTCGTGACCAGCCCCCTGGGAATGAGCAGTTCTTC. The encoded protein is CASSLEVRDQPPGNEQFF.

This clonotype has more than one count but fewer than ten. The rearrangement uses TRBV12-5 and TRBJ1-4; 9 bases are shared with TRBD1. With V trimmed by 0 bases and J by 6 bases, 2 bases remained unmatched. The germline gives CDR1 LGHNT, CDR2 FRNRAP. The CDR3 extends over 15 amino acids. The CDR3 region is CASGLVTGGDEKLFF. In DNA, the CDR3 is TGTGCTAGTGGTTTGGTGACAGGGGGGGATGAAAAACTGTTTTTT.

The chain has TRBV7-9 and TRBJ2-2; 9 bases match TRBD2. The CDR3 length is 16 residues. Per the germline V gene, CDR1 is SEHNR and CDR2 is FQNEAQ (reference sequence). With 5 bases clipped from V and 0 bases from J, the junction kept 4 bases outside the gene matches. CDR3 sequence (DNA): TGTGCCAGCAGCACTTGGACTAGCGCGAACACCGGGGAGCTGTTTTTT. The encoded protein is CASSTWTSANTGELFF.

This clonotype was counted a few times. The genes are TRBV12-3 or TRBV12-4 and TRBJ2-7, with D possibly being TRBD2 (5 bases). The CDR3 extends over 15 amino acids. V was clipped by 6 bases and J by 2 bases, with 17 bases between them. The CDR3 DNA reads TGTGCCAGCAGGGGTCTGGGCGGGCCTACCTACGAGCAGTACTTC. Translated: CASRGLGGPTYEQYF.